The clone carrying this TCR beta chain showed up just once. What it binds is unknown. The data derive from a study of cytomegalovirus exposure and HLA in healthy donors. Study-level findings and limits: The finding came from a later analysis; first-cohort TCR clusters tended to co-occur in the 90 to 150 validation repertoires.

V lost 10 bases and J lost 0, with 19 bases in between. CDR1 and CDR2 from the germline V gene are SGHAT and FQNNGV. The CDR3 extends over 16 amino acids. Assay used: immunoSEQ multiplex PCR; TCRdb lists only in-frame clones, some missing. Counted here are about 130,000 clones, roughly 89% occurring once; the ten biggest clones make up approximately 9.2%. The sequenced material came from PBMCs. V usage is TRBV11-2 and J usage is TRBJ2-1, with D perhaps TRBD1 (6 bases). The TCR comes from a woman aged 18 to 35 in good health and CMV-seropositive. For the CDR3, the DNA is TGTGCCACCAGGGGCGTTAGGGGGAGCTCCTACAATGAGCAGTTCTTC. Translated, it gives CATRGVRGSSYNEQFF.